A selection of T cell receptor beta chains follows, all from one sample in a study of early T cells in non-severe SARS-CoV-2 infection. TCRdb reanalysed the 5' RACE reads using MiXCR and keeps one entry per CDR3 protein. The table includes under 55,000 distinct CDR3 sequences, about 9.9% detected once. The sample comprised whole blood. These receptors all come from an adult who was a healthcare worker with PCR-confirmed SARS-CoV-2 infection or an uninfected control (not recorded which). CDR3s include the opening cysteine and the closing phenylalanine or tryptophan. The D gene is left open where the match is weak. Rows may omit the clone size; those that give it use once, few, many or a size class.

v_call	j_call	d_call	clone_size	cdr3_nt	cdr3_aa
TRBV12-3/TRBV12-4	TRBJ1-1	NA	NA	TGTGCCAGCAGCCCCCAAGTGGGGGCCACTGAAGCTTTCTTT	CASSPQVGATEAFF
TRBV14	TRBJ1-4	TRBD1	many	TGTGCCAGCAGCCACCCGGGACAGGGGGCTGAAAAACTGTTTTTT	CASSHPGQGAEKLFF
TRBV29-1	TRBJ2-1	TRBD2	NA	TGCAGCGTTCGGACTAGCGGGTCCTCCTACAATGAGCAGTTCTTC	CSVRTSGSSYNEQFF
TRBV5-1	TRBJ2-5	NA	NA	TGCGCCAGCAGCTTGAGGCAGGGAGGTGGGGAGACCCAGTACTTC	CASSLRQGGGETQYF
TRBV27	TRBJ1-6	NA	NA	TGTGCCAGCAGTTTTCGCAGTAAAACAGGCGGAAATTCACCCCTCCACTTT	CASSFRSKTGGNSPLHF
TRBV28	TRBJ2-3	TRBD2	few	TGTGCCAGCTTCCTAGCGGGAGCCCCTAGCACAGATACGCAGTATTTT	CASFLAGAPSTDTQYF
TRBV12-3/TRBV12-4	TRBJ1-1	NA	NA	TGTGCCAGCAGTCCACGCGCAACGAACACTGAAGCTTTCTTT	CASSPRATNTEAFF
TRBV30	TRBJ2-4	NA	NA	TGTGCCTGGAGTGTAAGGGTAGGCAGGGTAGTATCCATTCAGTACTTC	CAWSVRVGRVVSIQYF
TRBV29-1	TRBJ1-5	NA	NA	TGCAGCGCCTTTGAACCGGCCTCCAATCAGCCCCAGCATTTT	CSAFEPASNQPQHF
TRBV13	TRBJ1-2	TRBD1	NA	TGTGCCAGCAACTTAGGCCGGGACAGGGGCTATGGCTACACCTTC	CASNLGRDRGYGYTF
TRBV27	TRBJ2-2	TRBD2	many	TGTGCCAGCACCGCTAGCGGGACATACACCGGGGAGCTGTTTTTT	CASTASGTYTGELFF
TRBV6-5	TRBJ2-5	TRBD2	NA	TGTGCCAGCAGGCTAGCGGGAGTGTCGGAGACCCAGTACTTC	CASRLAGVSETQYF
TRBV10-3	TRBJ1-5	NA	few	TGTGCCATCAGTGAGGGGGATCAGCCCCAGCATTTT	CAISEGDQPQHF
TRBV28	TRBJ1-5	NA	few	TGTGCCAGCAGTCCCCTCCCCGGCAATCAGCCCCAGCATTTT	CASSPLPGNQPQHF
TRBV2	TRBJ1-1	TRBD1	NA	TGTGCCAGCACCGGACAGGGGTTAGCCGAAGCTTTCTTT	CASTGQGLAEAFF
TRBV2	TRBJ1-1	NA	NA	TGTGCCAGCAGTTTGAAGGGTGGGACTGAAGCTTTCTTT	CASSLKGGTEAFF
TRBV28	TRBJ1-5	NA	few	TGTGCCAGCAGGGGTCAACAGAGCAATCAGCCCCAGCATTTT	CASRGQQSNQPQHF
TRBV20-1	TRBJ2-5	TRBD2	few	TGCAGTGCTAGAATCTCTAGCGGGTTCCAAGAGACCCAGTACTTC	CSARISSGFQETQYF
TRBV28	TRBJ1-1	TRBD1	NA	TGTGCCAGCAGTTTAGGACAGGGGGCTGAGGCTTTCTTT	CASSLGQGAEAFF
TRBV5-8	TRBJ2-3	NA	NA	TGTGCCAGCAGCTTGGATGGAGATACGCAGTATTTT	CASSLDGDTQYF
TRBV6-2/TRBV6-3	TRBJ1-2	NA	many	TGTGCCAGCAGTTACTCGTCTCGGGTCTATGGCTACACCTTC	CASSYSSRVYGYTF
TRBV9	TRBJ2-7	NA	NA	TGTGCCAGCAGCGCCACGGGACTCTCCTACGAGCAGTACTTC	CASSATGLSYEQYF
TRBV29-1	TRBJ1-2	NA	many	TGCAGCGTTGAAAGCCAAAAGGAGGATGGCTACACCTTC	CSVESQKEDGYTF
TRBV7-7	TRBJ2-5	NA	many	TGTGCCAGCAGCTTAGTGGGCTCGGGAGAGACCCAGTACTTC	CASSLVGSGETQYF
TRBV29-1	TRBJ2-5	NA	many	TGCAGCGTCCAGGGAGGAGAAGAGACCCAGTACTTC	CSVQGGEETQYF
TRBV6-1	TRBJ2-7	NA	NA	TGTGCCAGCAGTGAAGCGTGGGCGGGGTCGTACGAGCAGTACTTC	CASSEAWAGSYEQYF